This TCR beta chain was sequenced in a study of regulatory T cells in long-lasting Graves disease. This clonotype came up a few times. Its specificity is not known. This CDR3 is 11 amino acids long. Per the germline V gene, CDR1 is SQVTM and CDR2 is ANQGSEA. V shed 4 bases and J shed 2 bases, with 5 bases lying between them. Overall study findings and caveats: Graves' patients with persistent disease showed TCR diversity lower than patients newly diagnosed.

Construction of TCR beta libraries relied on iRepertoire HTBI primers and on Arm-PCR targeting CDR3 regions. TCRdb passed the multiplex PCR reads through MiXCR, listing each CDR3 protein once. The profile shows fewer than 550,000 distinct CDR3 sequences, roughly 21% of them singletons. The time point is: persistent/refractory GD, antithyroid drugs over 5 years with positive TRAb. Researchers made the TCR library from RNA that was extracted from PBMCs. The receptor's source is a female donor with Graves disease. V is TRBV29-1 and J is TRBJ2-5, with unresolved D. The sequencing used peripheral blood mononuclear cells (PBMCs), collected when the disease was refractory, from a patient treated with antithyroid drugs. The DNA for the CDR3 is TGCAGCGTTGCTGGACAAGAGACCCAGTACTTC. Amino acid sequence: CSVAGQETQYF.